This TCR beta chain was profiled in a study of T cells after yellow fever vaccination. Germline V gives CDR1 SGHVS, CDR2 FNYEAQ. This CDR3 has 15 residues. The ends were cut back, 1 base at V and 0 bases at J, with 10 bases in the middle. Findings of the study overall: The secondary response was weaker but peaked faster, day 5 versus 15.

A 5'RACE template-switching step, the method used to make TCR cDNA, added a universal primer site and UMIs. From the 5' RACE reads, TCRdb called clonotypes with MiXCR, one entry per CDR3 protein. The profile shows roughly 120,000 distinct CDR3 sequences, 7.5% to 9.5% of them singletons. There are many counts of this clonotype. Its antigen is currently unknown. The clonotype originates from a man aged 25-45 years who received the YFV17D yellow fever vaccine. The sample was CD8+ T cells sorted from PBMCs, taken 45 days after the yellow fever booster vaccination. The chain is built from TRBV7-6 and TRBJ2-7, with a weak D call TRBD2 (5 bases). CDR3 residues: CASSLGLGSSYEQYF. The CDR3 nucleotides are TGTGCCAGCAGCTTAGGGTTAGGGAGCTCCTACGAGCAGTACTTC.